The source of this TCR beta chain is a study of blood T cell repertoires in COVID-19 (dated by TCRdb to 2018 to 2021). A note on the overall study: Collaborator samples came from the United States, Italy and Spain and covered acute and convalescent phases of COVID-19. Where available, HLA class I and class II types were taken from metadata supplied by the sample provider and were not determined by assay-based typing. The prospective study material was composed of cDNA or gDNA derived from T cells, B-cell-depleted T cells, or PBMCs. Nearly every sample came with metadata listing a de-identified subject ID, COVID-19 status, age in years and sex. The repertoires were made available in a free public database intended to serve as a resource for research on the immune response to SARS-CoV-2. Subjects who had been exposed to COVID-19, were actively infected with it, or had recovered from it provided the deeply sampled blood TCRbeta repertoires that made up the dataset. Samples were obtained from the ongoing ImmuneRACE study (first 160 participants) and from some 1,300 subjects provided by 6 global collaborators.

General findings and caveats noted by the study authors: Clinical and demographic metadata were provided uncurated, with the amount varying by source and participant.

The immunoSEQ Assay, a bias-controlled multiplex PCR, was used to amplify TCRbeta CDR3 regions from genomic DNA. In the source study's methods: Nucleated cell counts per sample were estimated from amplification of reference gene primers within the assay. To quantify the absolute abundance of each unique TCRbeta CDR3 rearrangement, sequence reads were collapsed and filtered. For each sample, productive Simpson clonality was calculated as the square root of Simpson's diversity index over productive rearrangements. Imported from immuneACCESS, the table was reduced by TCRdb to in-frame sequences with V and J called. These copies leave out some clones; in studies compared against another copy, an unresolved V gene accounts for under half, and the cause of the remainder is not known. The V and J calls and clone size are taken from that table; D and trimming were inferred from the DNA. For this sample the table gives roughly 160,000 clones, of which about 85% were detected only once. The ten largest clones represent roughly 5% of the sample.

CDR1 and CDR2 are read off the germline V gene as SGHTA and FQGNSA. The germline ends are 10 bases apart after V is trimmed by 1 base and J by 3 bases. Measured from the cysteine to the phenylalanine, the CDR3 is 14 residues long. CDR3 DNA is the only sequence kept; it has 42 bases, read in frame from the first base. This clone was recorded once. Its specific antigen is unknown. Base-call qualities are not available, and no considerably larger clone is one nucleotide away. Participants in the prospective study were enrolled through a virtual design, were aged roughly 18 to 100 years, and lived in about two dozen United States geographic areas. To assign participants to cohorts, the prospective study relied on clinical history that participants themselves reported in a screening survey and a study questionnaire. In the prospective study, whole blood, serum and a nasopharyngeal or oropharyngeal swab were collected from each participant by mobile phlebotomists. Over a 2-month period, participants in the prospective study had the option of providing additional blood draws and questionnaires. Before DNA extraction, blood samples from the prospective study were shipped at room temperature or frozen.

Here the chain combines TRBV7-2 and TRBJ2-7; a confident D gene designation cannot be given. Sequenced sample: PBMCs or T cells enriched from blood (not recorded which). This receptor was identified in a woman in her thirties or forties with acute COVID-19. Here is the DNA: TGTGCCAGCAGCTTAGAAACGGTAAACTACGAGCAGTACTTC. Translated, this is CASSLETVNYEQYF.